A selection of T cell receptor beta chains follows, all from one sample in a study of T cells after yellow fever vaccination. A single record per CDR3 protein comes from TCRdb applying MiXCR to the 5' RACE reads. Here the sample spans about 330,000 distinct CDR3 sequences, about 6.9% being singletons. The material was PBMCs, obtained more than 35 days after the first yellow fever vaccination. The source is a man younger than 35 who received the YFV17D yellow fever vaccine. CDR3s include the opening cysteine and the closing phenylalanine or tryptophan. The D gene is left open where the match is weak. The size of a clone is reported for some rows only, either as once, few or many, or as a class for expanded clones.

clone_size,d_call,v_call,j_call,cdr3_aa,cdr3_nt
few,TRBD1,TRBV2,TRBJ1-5,CASRDGQGNQPQHF,TGTGCCAGCAGGGACGGACAGGGGAATCAGCCCCAGCATTTT
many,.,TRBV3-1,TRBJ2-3,CASSQDGAGVDTQYF,TGTGCCAGCAGCCAAGACGGGGCAGGGGTGGATACGCAGTATTTT
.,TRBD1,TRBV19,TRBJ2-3,CASSLYAGTGETDTQYF,TGTGCCAGTTCTTTATATGCCGGGACAGGGGAAACAGATACGCAGTATTTT
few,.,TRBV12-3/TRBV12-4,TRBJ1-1,CASSLSPGQTEAFF,TGTGCCAGCAGTTTAAGTCCAGGGCAAACTGAAGCTTTCTTT
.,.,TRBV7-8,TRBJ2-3,CASSLVAPPTDTQYF,TGTGCCAGCAGCTTAGTGGCGCCGCCGACAGATACGCAGTATTTT
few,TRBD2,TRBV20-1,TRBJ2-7,CSARDAASGGEKYEQYF,TGCAGTGCTAGAGATGCGGCTAGCGGGGGGGAAAAGTACGAGCAGTACTTC
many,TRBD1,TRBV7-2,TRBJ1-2,CASSLYGTGRDYGYTF,TGTGCCAGCAGCCTGTACGGGACAGGGAGAGACTATGGCTACACCTTC
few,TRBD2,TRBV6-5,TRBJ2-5,CASSYGLAGGETQYF,TGTGCCAGCAGTTACGGACTAGCGGGGGGAGAGACCCAGTACTTC
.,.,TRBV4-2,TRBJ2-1,CASSHLLKSSYNEQFF,TGTGCCAGCAGCCACCTACTTAAGAGCTCCTACAATGAGCAGTTCTTC
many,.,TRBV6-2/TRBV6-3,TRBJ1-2,CASSYGAGGGNGYTF,TGTGCCAGCAGTTACGGGGCAGGCGGCGGTAATGGCTACACCTTC
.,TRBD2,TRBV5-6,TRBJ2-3,CASSLDVQRGSTDTQYF,TGTGCCAGCAGCTTGGACGTACAGCGGGGGAGCACAGATACGCAGTATTTT
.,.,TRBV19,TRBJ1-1,CASSGHEAFF,TGTGCCAGTAGCGGACATGAAGCTTTCTTT
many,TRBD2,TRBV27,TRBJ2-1,CASSPRTSNEQFF,TGTGCCAGCAGTCCGCGGACTAGCAATGAGCAGTTCTTC
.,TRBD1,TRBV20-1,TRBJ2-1,CSPRGQFEQFF,TGCAGTCCTCGGGGACAGTTTGAGCAGTTCTTC
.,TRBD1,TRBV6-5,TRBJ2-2,CASSYSRGPWNTGELFF,TGTGCCAGCAGTTACTCGAGGGGGCCTTGGAACACCGGGGAGCTGTTTTTT
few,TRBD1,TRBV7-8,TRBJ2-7,CASSFRRGKGLEQYF,TGTGCCAGCAGCTTTCGCAGGGGGAAAGGTCTCGAGCAGTACTTC
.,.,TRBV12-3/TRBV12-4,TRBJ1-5,CASGGPDQPQHF,TGTGCCAGCGGGGGTCCTGATCAGCCCCAGCATTTT
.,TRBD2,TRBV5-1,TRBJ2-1,CASSFHISGGYNEQFF,TGCGCCAGCAGCTTTCATATTAGCGGGGGCTACAATGAGCAGTTCTTC
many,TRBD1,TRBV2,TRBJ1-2,CATKGQANYGYTF,TGTGCCACAAAGGGACAGGCAAACTATGGCTACACCTTC
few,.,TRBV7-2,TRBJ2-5,CASSFHMAPPGGQYF,TGTGCCAGCAGCTTCCATATGGCTCCTCCAGGCGGCCAGTACTTC
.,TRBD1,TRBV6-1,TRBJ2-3,CASSIRPGQGLDTQYF,TGTGCCAGCAGCATACGACCGGGACAGGGATTAGATACGCAGTATTTT
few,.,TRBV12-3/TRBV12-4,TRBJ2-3,CASSMYDRGTDTQYF,TGTGCCAGCAGCATGTACGACAGAGGCACAGATACGCAGTATTTT
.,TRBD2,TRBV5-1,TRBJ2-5,CASSLYGTNQETQYF,TGCGCCAGCAGCTTGTATGGGACTAACCAAGAGACCCAGTACTTC
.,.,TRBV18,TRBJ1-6,CASSNPRGHNSPLHF,TGTGCCAGCTCCAACCCCCGGGGGCATAATTCACCCCTCCACTTT
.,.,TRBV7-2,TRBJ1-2,CASSPGTESYGYTF,TGTGCCAGCAGCCCTGGGACCGAGTCCTATGGCTACACCTTC